This is a list of T cell receptor beta chains from one sample in a study of glioma-infiltrating T cells after dendritic cell vaccination. The table came from immunoSEQ multiplex PCR; TCRdb's copy has only in-frame clones and leaves some out. The sample has about 3,100 clones; almost 80% are singletons. Sequencing was performed on tumor tissue, taken before dendritic cell vaccination. The source of these receptors is a human donor with glioblastoma. Both conserved end residues are part of each CDR3. D genes are given only for firm matches. Size is stated for part of the rows, as once, few or many counts, or as a class when the clone is expanded.

TRBV30	TRBJ2-7	NA	NA	CAWSVGPGSKEQYF	TGTGCCTGGAGTGTGGGTCCGGGTAGTAAGGAGCAGTACTTC
TRBV30	TRBJ1-6	NA	few	CAWRGLNNSPLHF	TGTGCCTGGAGGGGACTGAATAATTCCCCCCTCCACTTT
TRBV4-3	TRBJ1-2	NA	NA	CASSQDSGYGYTF	TGCGCCAGCAGCCAAGATTCGGGATATGGCTACACCTTC
TRBV5-1	TRBJ2-7	TRBD1	NA	CASSLNRGLEQYF	TGCGCCAGCAGCTTGAACAGGGGGCTCGAGCAGTACTTC
TRBV9	TRBJ2-3	TRBD2	NA	CASSVGTSVTDTQYF	TGTGCCAGCAGCGTAGGAACTAGCGTCACAGATACGCAGTATTTT
TRBV6-4	TRBJ1-5	NA	NA	CASSPTFLDQPQHF	TGTGCCAGCAGCCCTACTTTCCTGGATCAGCCCCAGCATTTT
TRBV7-9	TRBJ2-7	TRBD1	NA	CASSPTTGTTYEQYF	TGTGCCAGCAGCCCTACGACAGGGACGACCTACGAGCAGTACTTC
TRBV21-1	TRBJ2-5	NA	NA	CASSKGRAGCHEETQYF	TGTGCCAGCAGCAAAGGCCGAGCGGGGTGCCACGAAGAGACCCAGTACTTC
TRBV7-2	TRBJ1-3	TRBD1	NA	CASSLAPGQGRNTIYF	TGTGCCAGCAGCTTAGCCCCGGGACAGGGCCGAAACACCATATATTTT
TRBV7-9	TRBJ2-5	TRBD1	once	CASSPDRGVRETQYF	TGTGCCAGCAGCCCGGACAGGGGGGTTCGGGAGACCCAGTACTTC
TRBV7-9	TRBJ2-7	NA	NA	CASSSQGYEQYF	TGTGCCAGCAGCTCACAGGGCTACGAGCAGTACTTC
TRBV2	TRBJ1-5	NA	NA	CASSAEGGGQPQHF	TGTGCCAGCAGTGCTGAAGGCGGAGGTCAGCCCCAGCATTTT
TRBV7-2	TRBJ2-3	TRBD2	NA	CASSLGVSGGAYF	TGTGCCAGCAGCTTAGGGGTTAGCGGGGGGGCTTATTTT
TRBV11-2	TRBJ2-7	NA	NA	CASSLARREQYF	TGTGCCAGCAGCTTAGCGCGGAGGGAGCAGTACTTC
TRBV27	TRBJ1-5	TRBD1	NA	CASSSYRGPDRPQHF	TGTGCCAGCAGTTCATACAGGGGGCCCGATAGGCCCCAGCATTTT
TRBV9	TRBJ2-3	NA	NA	CASSLRGASDTQYF	TGTGCCAGCAGCCTACGGGGGGCGAGTGATACGCAGTATTTT
TRBV5-1	TRBJ2-1	TRBD2	NA	CASSSQTSGVGSYNEQFF	TGCGCCAGCAGCTCACAGACTAGCGGGGTTGGCTCCTACAATGAGCAGTTCTTC
TRBV10-3	TRBJ1-5	NA	NA	CAISESGNRGNQPQHF	TGTGCCATCAGTGAGTCAGGGAACAGGGGCAATCAGCCCCAGCATTTT
TRBV6-6	TRBJ2-3	TRBD2	NA	CASSYGEFPGLGYF	TGTGCCAGCAGTTACGGAGAGTTTCCGGGACTAGGGTATTTT
TRBV25-1	TRBJ2-1	TRBD2	once	CASSEDSSGSSYNEQFF	TGTGCCAGCAGTGAAGATTCTAGCGGGAGCTCCTACAATGAGCAGTTCTTC
TRBV6-6	TRBJ2-1	NA	NA	CASSYGEGEQFF	TGTGCCAGCAGTTACGGTGAGGGTGAGCAGTTCTTC
TRBV30	TRBJ1-5	NA	NA	CAWSYGGDLQPQHF	TGTGCCTGGAGTTATGGGGGGGATTTACAGCCCCAGCATTTT
TRBV4-1	TRBJ1-3	NA	NA	CASSRFGTDSGNTIYF	TGCGCCAGCAGCCGATTTGGGACTGACTCTGGAAACACCATATATTTT
TRBV5-1	TRBJ1-6	NA	NA	CASSSISGSNTSPLHF	TGCGCCAGCAGCTCCATCTCGGGATCCAACACTTCACCCCTCCACTTT
TRBV15	TRBJ2-7	NA	NA	CATSQRTIGLYEQYF	TGTGCCACCAGTCAGAGGACTATCGGGCTCTACGAGCAGTACTTC
TRBV7-2	TRBJ1-1	TRBD1	NA	CASSLGDRGRVNTEAFF	TGTGCCAGCAGCTTAGGGGACAGGGGTAGAGTCAACACTGAAGCTTTCTTT
TRBV7-3	TRBJ1-1	NA	NA	CASSSEVGTEAFF	TGTGCCAGCAGCTCCGAGGTTGGGACTGAAGCTTTCTTT
TRBV7-9	TRBJ2-7	TRBD1	NA	CASSPGNRDRDYEQYF	TGTGCCAGCAGCCCAGGAAACCGGGACAGGGACTACGAGCAGTACTTC
TRBV4-3	TRBJ1-1	NA	NA	CASSQRWEGAEAFF	TGCGCCAGCAGCCAACGCTGGGAAGGGGCTGAAGCTTTCTTT
TRBV4-1	TRBJ2-5	TRBD2	NA	CASSTSGEETQYF	TGCGCCAGCAGCACAAGCGGGGAAGAGACCCAGTACTTC
TRBV4-1	TRBJ2-3	TRBD1	NA	CASSQDLGQGATDTQYF	TGCGCCAGCAGCCAAGATCTCGGACAGGGGGCAACAGATACGCAGTATTTT
TRBV28	TRBJ1-2	NA	NA	CASVGGVSLYGYTF	TGTGCCAGCGTTGGAGGGGTCTCCCTCTATGGCTACACCTTC
TRBV10-3	TRBJ2-1	TRBD2	NA	CAISESTQGGNEQFF	TGTGCCATCAGTGAGTCGACTCAGGGAGGGAATGAGCAGTTCTTC
TRBV4-2	TRBJ2-3	NA	NA	CASSGPGETDTQYF	TGTGCCAGCAGCGGACCGGGAGAAACAGATACGCAGTATTTT
TRBV9	TRBJ2-3	TRBD2	NA	CASSATSGGAFSDTQYF	TGTGCCAGCAGCGCAACTAGCGGGGGGGCGTTTTCAGATACGCAGTATTTT
TRBV6-6	TRBJ1-6	NA	NA	CASSYSGGGDSPLHF	TGTGCCAGCAGTTACTCGGGTGGCGGGGATTCACCCCTCCACTTT
TRBV19	TRBJ1-5	NA	NA	CASRGAGWARNQHQPQHF	TGTGCCAGTAGGGGGGCCGGCTGGGCCCGTAACCAACATCAGCCCCAGCATTTT
TRBV30	TRBJ2-5	NA	NA	CAWDPGHRRETQYF	TGTGCCTGGGATCCGGGACACAGACGAGAGACCCAGTACTTC
TRBV27	TRBJ2-3	NA	NA	CASSWRERTATDTQYF	TGTGCCAGTTCCTGGAGGGAGCGGACTGCCACAGATACGCAGTATTTT
TRBV6-1	TRBJ2-3	TRBD2	NA	CASSELAGAVLSTDTQYF	TGTGCCAGCAGTGAACTAGCGGGGGCCGTTCTTAGCACAGATACGCAGTATTTT
TRBV11-3	TRBJ2-1	TRBD2	NA	CASSLVVAGGPLFF	TGTGCCAGCAGCTTAGTTGTGGCGGGGGGGCCTCTGTTCTTC
TRBV9	TRBJ2-1	TRBD2	NA	CASSDSAGAIYNEQFF	TGTGCCAGCAGCGATTCAGCGGGGGCGATATACAATGAGCAGTTCTTC
TRBV11-3	TRBJ2-1	NA	NA	CASSVAGTLSYNEQFF	TGTGCCAGCAGCGTTGCCGGGACACTATCCTACAATGAGCAGTTCTTC
TRBV7-9	TRBJ2-1	NA	NA	CASSLIDEQFF	TGTGCCAGCAGCTTAATAGATGAGCAGTTCTTC
TRBV5-4	TRBJ1-2	NA	NA	CASSLADRTYGYTF	TGTGCCAGCAGCTTGGCCGACAGGACCTATGGCTACACCTTC
TRBV2	TRBJ1-2	TRBD1	once	CASKAGQGVPNTF	TGTGCCAGCAAGGCGGGACAGGGTGTCCCTAACACCTTC
TRBV5-1	TRBJ2-7	NA	NA	CASSLEGVGGRNEQYF	TGCGCCAGCAGCTTGGAGGGTGTCGGGGGGCGGAACGAGCAGTACTTC
TRBV4-2	TRBJ2-3	TRBD2	NA	CASSQQRSGGAADTQYF	TGTGCCAGCAGCCAACAAAGAAGCGGGGGGGCCGCAGATACGCAGTATTTT
TRBV27	TRBJ2-4	NA	few	CASSLTGPTDIQYF	TGTGCCAGCAGTCTCACCGGACCGACAGACATTCAGTACTTC
TRBV6-5	TRBJ2-1	NA	few	CASRSGGGGSNEQFF	TGTGCCAGCCGTTCGGGCGGGGGCGGCTCTAATGAGCAGTTCTTC
TRBV9	TRBJ2-1	TRBD1	NA	CASSTGQGTYNEQFF	TGTGCCAGCAGCACGGGACAGGGAACATACAATGAGCAGTTCTTC
TRBV4-3	TRBJ2-7	TRBD1	NA	CASSRNRGSYEQYF	TGCGCCAGCAGCCGGAACAGGGGATCCTACGAGCAGTACTTC
TRBV25-1	TRBJ1-2	NA	few	CASSESNNDMRGYTF	TGTGCCAGCAGTGAATCGAACAATGATATGAGGGGCTACACCTTC
TRBV6-1	TRBJ2-3	TRBD2	NA	CASSLRGRAADTQYF	TGTGCCAGCAGTTTAAGAGGGAGGGCCGCAGATACGCAGTATTTT